Each of the 26 T cell receptor beta chains below was sequenced from the same sample in a study of blood T cell repertoires in COVID-19. TCRdb's copy holds only in-frame clones and misses some; the assay was immunoSEQ multiplex PCR. The sample yields tens of thousands of clones, 75% to 90% seen once. Sequences were obtained from peripheral blood. These receptors all stem from a man older than 75 with acute or convalescent COVID-19.

The chain joins TRBV5-1 to TRBJ2-2; TRBD2 matches at 11 bases. CDR1 is SGHRS, CDR2 YFSETQ, per germline. V dropped 4 bases and J dropped 6; count of bases not matched to a gene: 5. The CDR3 extends over 15 amino acids. The CDR3 loop is CASSPSGGYAGELFF. The CDR3 DNA reads TGCGCCAGCAGCCCTAGCGGGGGGTACGCCGGGGAGCTGTTTTTT.

J is TRBJ1-1 and V is TRBV19; D is uncertain. The length of the CDR3 is 13 residues. CDR1 and CDR2 (germline): LNHDA, SQIVND (reference sequence). V was pared by 5 bases and J by 3 bases, with 10 bases between. This chain's CDR3 is CASSPFSDTEAFF. The CDR3 nucleotides are TGTGCCAGTAGTCCATTTTCGGACACTGAAGCTTTCTTT.

The chain links TRBV24-1 to TRBJ2-3; TRBD2 agrees at 7 bases. This CDR3 spans 14 amino acids. V shed 4 bases, J shed 5 bases, and the junction held 5 bases outside the gene matches. Germline V CDR1 and CDR2: KGHDR, SFDVKD. Here the CDR3 reads CATSDPGTKDTQYF. In DNA, the CDR3 is TGTGCCACCAGTGACCCCGGGACTAAAGATACGCAGTATTTT.

The rearrangement joins TRBV27 to TRBJ2-5, with a possible D match to TRBD1 (6 bases). Per the germline V gene, CDR1 is MNHEY and CDR2 is SMNVEV (reference sequence). The V end lost 7 bases, the J end lost 4 bases, and 13 bases lay between the germline ends. The CDR3 is 13 amino acids. The CDR3 loop is CASKEQGRETQYF. For the CDR3, the DNA is TGTGCCAGCAAGGAACAGGGACGAGAGACCCAGTACTTC.

The chain has TRBV6-5 and TRBJ1-5, with no clear D. CDR1 MNHEY and CDR2 SVGAGI come from the germline V gene. V dropped 5 bases and J dropped 0 bases, with 8 bases sitting between them. The CDR3 is 14 amino acids. This CDR3 reads CASSNSYSNQPQHF. The CDR3 region has the DNA TGTGCCAGCAGTAACAGTTATAGCAATCAGCCCCAGCATTTT.

This clone was counted between two and nine times. The chain has TRBV6-6 and TRBJ2-7; 9 positions match TRBD1. Germline V lookup: CDR1 MNHNY, CDR2 SVGAGI (reference sequence). This CDR3 has 14 amino acids. The ends lost 6 bases at V and 2 bases at J; junction bases unmatched: 5. The CDR3 DNA reads as TGTGCCAGCAGCCCCGGACAGGGGACCTACGAGCAGTACTTC. It is translated as CASSPGQGTYEQYF.

This clone was found a few times. V and J are TRBV7-3 and TRBJ1-5, with D unresolved. Trimming took 5 bases from V and 1 from J, leaving 6 bases between them. CDR3 size: 13 residues. CDR1 is SGHTA and CDR2 is FQGTGA in the germline V gene. In DNA form, the CDR3 reads TGTGCCAGCAGCGCGACAAGCAATCAGCCCCAGCATTTT. Translation: CASSATSNQPQHF.

The rearrangement uses TRBV25-1 and TRBJ2-3; no reliable D call. V lost 0 bases, J lost 8 bases, and 6 bases lay in between. The CDR3 extends over 12 amino acids. The V gene's germline CDR1 is MGHDK and CDR2 SYGVNS. The CDR3 region is CASSEYLPTQYF. The CDR3, as DNA: TGTGCCAGCAGTGAATATCTCCCTACGCAGTATTTT.

The genes are TRBV24-1 and TRBJ2-7; a possible D gene is TRBD1 (6 bases). The V end was cut by 4 bases, the J end by 6 bases, with 24 bases between. CDR1 and CDR2 (germline): KGHDR, SFDVKD. The CDR3 loop spans 17 amino acids. The CDR3 loop is CATSEDNRDYRWVEQYF. For the CDR3, the DNA is TGTGCCACCAGTGAAGATAACAGGGATTACAGATGGGTCGAGCAGTACTTC.

This sequence joins TRBV6-2 or TRBV6-3 and TRBJ1-1; 7 bases are a match to TRBD1. Germline-derived CDR1 and CDR2 are MNHEY and SVGEGT. Trimming at V came to 2 bases and at J to 0 bases, leaving 6 bases not matched to a gene. The CDR3 runs to 16 residues. The CDR3 protein is CASSYPAGQVNTEAFF. CDR3 nucleotides: TGTGCCAGCAGTTACCCCGCCGGACAGGTGAACACTGAAGCTTTCTTT.

The genes are TRBV11-2 and TRBJ1-4, with D possibly TRBD1 on 6 matching bases. V lost 3 bases and J lost 10, with 12 bases in between. The CDR3 length is 13 residues. Germline CDR1 SGHAT, CDR2 FQNNGV. CDR3 nucleotides: TGTGCCAGCAGCTTCGCCCGGGGGGCAAAACTGTTTTTT. Translating gives CASSFARGAKLFF.

The CDR3 bases are TGTGCCAGCAGCCCCACAGGGCCCGGCTACACCTTC. Translating it yields CASSPTGPGYTF. The J gene is TRBJ1-2, the V gene TRBV7-2; a weak D match, TRBD1 (6 bases). The germline V gene encodes CDR1 SGHTA and CDR2 FQGNSA. This CDR3 region has 12 residues. Trimming left V 5 bases short and J 8 bases short, with 12 bases between.

The CDR3 region is CASSVSGDNQPQHF. CDR3 DNA sequence: TGTGCCAGCAGCGTATCGGGGGACAATCAGCCCCAGCATTTT. V and J are TRBV9 and TRBJ1-5; D may be TRBD1 (5 bases). In germline, CDR1 is SGDLS, CDR2 YYNGEE. CDR3 size: 14 residues. Trimming stripped 1 base from V and 3 bases from J, with 8 bases between.

V gene TRBV7-9 combines with J gene TRBJ1-2; TRBD1 aligns across 9 bases. Unmatched junction bases numbered 5, after V lost 5 bases and J lost 7 bases. The CDR3 runs 13 residues. Germline CDR1 and CDR2: SEHNR and FQNEAQ (reference sequence). The CDR3 here is CASSPSDRGGYTF. For the CDR3, the DNA is TGTGCCAGCAGCCCCTCGGACAGGGGTGGCTACACCTTC.

This clone was picked up one time. The chain links TRBV27 to TRBJ2-7, with D perhaps TRBD2 (5 bases). This CDR3 is 15 amino acids long. CDR1 is MNHEY and CDR2 is SMNVEV in the germline V gene (reference sequence). Trimming removed 2 bases from V and 2 bases from J, with 13 bases in between. The DNA for the CDR3 is TGTGCCAGCAGTTTAAAGGGCGGGTCCGCCTACGAGCAGTACTTC. Encoded protein: CASSLKGGSAYEQYF.

This clone was seen a handful of times. This sequence joins TRBV19 and TRBJ2-5; 12 bases match TRBD2. The CDR3 covers 15 residues. Germline loops: CDR1 LNHDA, CDR2 SQIVND (reference sequence). Trimming removed 5 bases from V and 5 bases from J; junction bases left unmatched: 6. This chain's CDR3 is CASSLTSGRGETQYF. The CDR3 DNA reads as TGTGCCAGTAGTCTGACTAGCGGGAGAGGGGAGACCCAGTACTTC.

The V gene is TRBV10-3, the J gene TRBJ2-3; 16 bases align to TRBD2. Germline V gene lookup returns CDR1 ENHRY and CDR2 SYGVKD. V was clipped by 5 bases and J by 2 bases; unmatched bases: 7. The CDR3 spans 18 residues. CDR3 protein: CAISTGTSGGAATDTQYF. The CDR3 nucleotides are TGTGCCATCAGTACCGGGACTAGCGGGGGGGCAGCCACAGATACGCAGTATTTT.

The chain has TRBV19 and TRBJ1-3; maybe TRBD1 (5 bases). Trimming pared 4 bases from V and 10 bases from J, leaving 17 bases between. The CDR3 sequence is 14 residues long. Germline V lookup: CDR1 LNHDA, CDR2 SQIVND (reference sequence). The CDR3 bases are TGTGCCAGTAGTACAGGGCGCCCCGGACGAACCATATATTTT. As protein: CASSTGRPGRTIYF.

This clone was picked up one time. The rearrangement uses TRBV30 and TRBJ2-1; no firm D call. V lost 0 bases, J lost 4 bases, and 7 bases lay in between. The CDR3 contains 13 residues. Germline loops: CDR1 GTSNPN, CDR2 SVGIG (reference sequence). DNA of the CDR3: TGTGCCTGGAGTGTAAACTTTTACAATGAGCAGTTCTTC. Translating gives CAWSVNFYNEQFF.

The chain combines TRBV3-1 (or the pseudogene TRBV3-2) with TRBJ1-1; perhaps TRBD1 as D (5 bases). Germline loops: CDR1 LGHDT, CDR2 YNNKEL (reference sequence). The CDR3 is 14 residues long. Trimming left V 2 bases short and J 4 bases short, with 11 bases between. For the CDR3, the DNA is TGTGCCAGCAGCCAACCAGGGACTGGCACTGAAGCTTTCTTT. Amino acid sequence: CASSQPGTGTEAFF.

This chain connects TRBV9 to TRBJ2-1, with a weak D call TRBD2 (6 bases). V dropped 0 bases and J dropped 4 bases, with 11 bases sitting between them. The CDR3 sequence is 15 residues long. Looked up from germline, CDR1 is SGDLS and CDR2 is YYNGEE. The CDR3 loop reads CASSVETSTYNEQFF. CDR3 nucleotides: TGTGCCAGCAGCGTAGAGACTAGTACGTACAATGAGCAGTTCTTC.

The V call is TRBV2, the J call TRBJ1-1; no clear D. The CDR3 covers 13 residues. Germline CDR1 is SNHLY and CDR2 is FYNNEI. Trimming shortened V by 6 bases and J by 5 bases, and 13 bases separated the two germline ends. CDR3 loop: CASRELRSTEAFF. The CDR3 DNA follows: TGTGCCAGCAGAGAGCTACGTAGTACTGAAGCTTTCTTT.

This chain links TRBV6-1 with TRBJ2-7, with TRBD1 matching 7 bases. CDR1 and CDR2 from the germline V gene are MNHNS and SASEGT. J was trimmed by 2 bases and V by 5 bases; bases with no gene match: 6. The CDR3 has 14 amino acids. The CDR3 here is CASSRTGFTYEQYF. The CDR3 nucleotides are TGTGCCAGCAGTCGGACAGGTTTTACCTACGAGCAGTACTTC.

CDR3 sequence (DNA): TGTGCCAGCAGCTGGGGCTTACGGACTAGCGGGGGGATGAATGAGCAGTTCTTC. Residues: CASSWGLRTSGGMNEQFF. J is TRBJ2-1 and V is TRBV11-3; 14 nucleotides agree with TRBD2. The CDR3 sequence is 18 residues long. Looked up from germline, CDR1 is SGHNT and CDR2 is YENEEA. V was pared by 4 bases and J by 7 bases, with 12 bases of the junction left unmatched.

The rearrangement joins TRBV19 to TRBJ1-2, with D possibly TRBD1 on 5 matching bases. CDR1 is LNHDA, CDR2 SQIVND, per germline (reference sequence). V lost 5 bases, J lost 2 bases, and 15 bases lay in between. This CDR3 region has 15 residues. The CDR3 spells CASSSLRGENYGYTF. The CDR3 nucleotides read TGTGCCAGTAGTTCTCTTCGGGGGGAGAACTATGGCTACACCTTC.

The rearrangement uses TRBV9 and TRBJ1-6; 12 bases agree with TRBD1. Germline CDR1 reads SGDLS; CDR2 reads YYNGEE. The V segment lost 0 bases and the J segment 9 bases; nucleotides outside the gene matches: 4. The CDR3 sequence is 16 residues long. The CDR3 DNA reads TGTGCCAGCAGCGTAGCTTGGGGACAGGGGGCTTCACCCCTCCACTTT. This gives the protein CASSVAWGQGASPLHF.